These T cell receptor beta chains were read from a single sample in a study of blood T cell repertoires in COVID-19. This table comes from immunoSEQ multiplex PCR, and its TCRdb copy is limited to in-frame clones, with some not included. The sample lists roughly 250,000 clones, approximately 91% occurring once. The sequenced material came from peripheral blood. Receptor source: a woman between 40 and 55 years old who had recovered from COVID-19. Both conserved end residues are part of each CDR3. D genes are given only for firm matches. The size of a clone is reported for some rows only, either as once, few or many, or as a class for expanded clones.

abundance	d_gene	v_gene	j_gene	CDR3aa	CDR3nt
-	-	TRBV11-3	TRBJ1-3	CASSSVGGLGNTIYF	TGTGCCAGCAGCTCGGTTGGGGGCTTGGGAAACACCATATATTTT
-	TRBD1	TRBV27	TRBJ2-3	CASSLLVRGRVPTQYF	TGTGCCAGCAGTTTACTTGTGAGGGGGCGCGTTCCGACGCAGTATTTT
-	TRBD1	TRBV7-6	TRBJ2-1	CASRRGQGRSNEQFF	TGTGCCAGCAGGCGGGGACAGGGCCGTTCAAATGAGCAGTTCTTC
-	TRBD1	TRBV18	TRBJ2-1	CASSPPTGVSSYNEQFF	TGTGCCAGCTCACCCCCGACAGGGGTAAGCAGCTACAATGAGCAGTTCTTC
-	-	TRBV2	TRBJ1-4	CASKPLSTSNEKLFF	TGTGCCAGCAAACCTCTTAGCACCTCTAATGAAAAACTGTTTTTT
-	TRBD1	TRBV7-9	TRBJ1-4	CASSRGQGGEKLFF	TGTGCCAGCAGCCGAGGACAGGGGGGAGAAAAACTGTTTTTT
-	-	TRBV7-2	TRBJ2-4	CASSLWGQENIQYF	TGTGCCAGCAGCTTATGGGGGCAGGAAAACATTCAGTACTTC
-	TRBD2	TRBV19	TRBJ2-7	CASSIERGPYEQYF	TGTGCCAGTAGTATTGAGCGGGGACCCTACGAGCAGTACTTC
-	-	TRBV28	TRBJ1-6	CASRRWTAQNNSPLHF	TGTGCCAGCAGGCGTTGGACAGCCCAGAATAATTCACCCCTCCACTTT
-	-	TRBV28	TRBJ2-7	CATAPASRHEQYF	TGTGCCACCGCTCCCGCTAGTCGCCACGAGCAGTACTTC
-	-	TRBV18	TRBJ1-2	CASSPPSLSGPYGYTF	TGTGCCAGCTCACCACCGTCTCTGTCAGGGCCCTATGGCTACACCTTC
-	-	TRBV7-6	TRBJ2-6	CASSFSLSGGSSGANVLTF	TGTGCCAGCAGCTTTAGCCTGTCAGGGGGGTCCTCTGGGGCCAACGTCCTGACTTTC
-	TRBD2	TRBV19	TRBJ2-3	CATKDGGIPAAPDTQYF	TGTGCCACCAAGGACGGGGGGATTCCAGCGGCCCCAGATACGCAGTATTTT
-	-	TRBV20-1	TRBJ2-5	CSARGRETQYF	TGCAGTGCTAGAGGCAGGGAGACCCAGTACTTC
-	TRBD2	TRBV6-2/TRBV6-3	TRBJ2-1	CASSYSEREGGNEQFF	TGTGCCAGCAGTTACTCGGAGCGGGAGGGAGGGAATGAGCAGTTCTTC
-	TRBD2	TRBV6-6	TRBJ2-2	CASSHALLAGGPPNTGELFF	TGTGCCAGCAGTCATGCCTTACTAGCGGGAGGGCCCCCTAACACCGGGGAGCTGTTTTTT
-	-	TRBV10-3	TRBJ2-3	CAISELGARGDTQYF	TGTGCCATCAGTGAGCTGGGGGCTAGGGGAGATACGCAGTATTTT
-	TRBD1	TRBV2	TRBJ2-7	CASTVQGPPSYEQYF	TGTGCCAGCACTGTACAGGGGCCTCCCTCCTACGAGCAGTACTTC
-	-	TRBV10-3	TRBJ2-7	CAISELTLTSSYEQYF	TGTGCCATCAGTGAGTTAACCCTTACATCTTCCTACGAGCAGTACTTC
-	TRBD2	TRBV4-3	TRBJ2-3	CASSPGLEQGDTQYF	TGCGCCAGCAGCCCGGGACTAGAACAAGGGGATACGCAGTATTTT
-	-	TRBV5-1	TRBJ2-5	CASSLAPGLGETQYF	TGCGCCAGCAGCTTGGCCCCGGGGTTGGGGGAGACCCAGTACTTC
-	-	TRBV3-1/TRBV3-2	TRBJ2-7	CASSQEAGFNEQYF	TGTGCCAGCAGCCAGGAAGCCGGGTTTAACGAGCAGTACTTC
few	-	TRBV5-1	TRBJ2-2	CASSLARGNTGELFF	TGCGCCAGCAGCTTGGCAAGGGGCAACACCGGGGAGCTGTTTTTT
-	-	TRBV20-1	TRBJ2-7	CSAGPGVEQYF	TGCAGTGCTGGCCCAGGTGTAGAGCAGTACTTC
-	-	TRBV25-1	TRBJ1-6	CARISPSSYNSPLHF	TGTGCCAGGATTTCGCCGAGCTCCTATAATTCACCCCTCCACTTT
once	-	TRBV5-1	TRBJ2-2	CASVGTHNTGELFF	TGCGCCAGCGTGGGGACACATAACACCGGGGAGCTGTTTTTT
-	-	TRBV18	TRBJ2-7	CASSPTGSYEQYF	TGTGCCAGCTCCCCAACAGGGTCCTACGAGCAGTACTTC
-	TRBD2	TRBV3-1/TRBV3-2	TRBJ2-2	CASSTTSGRKIGLGELFF	TGTGCCAGCAGCACCACTAGCGGGAGAAAGATCGGGCTCGGGGAGCTGTTTTTT
-	-	TRBV3-1/TRBV3-2	TRBJ2-3	CASSQPGLGSTDTQYF	TGTGCCAGCAGCCAACCGGGACTCGGGAGCACAGATACGCAGTATTTT